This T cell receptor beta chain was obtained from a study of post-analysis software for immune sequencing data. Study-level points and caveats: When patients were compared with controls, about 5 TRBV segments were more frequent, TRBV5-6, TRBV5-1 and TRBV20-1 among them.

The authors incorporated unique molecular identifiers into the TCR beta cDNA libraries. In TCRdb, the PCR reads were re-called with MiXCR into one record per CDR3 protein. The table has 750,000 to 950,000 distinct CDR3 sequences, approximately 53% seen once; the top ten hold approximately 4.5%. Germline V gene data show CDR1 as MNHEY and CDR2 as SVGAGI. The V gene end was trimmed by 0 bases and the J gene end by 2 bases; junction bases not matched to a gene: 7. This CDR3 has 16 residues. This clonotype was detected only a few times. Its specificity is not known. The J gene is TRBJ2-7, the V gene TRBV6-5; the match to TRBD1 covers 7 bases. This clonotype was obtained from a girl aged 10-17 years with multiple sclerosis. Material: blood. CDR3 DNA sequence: TGTGCCAGCAGTTACTCTGGGCAGGGGGTCCCCTACGAGCAGTACTTC. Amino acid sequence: CASSYSGQGVPYEQYF.